This note documents a single T cell receptor beta chain sequence. This clonotype was detected a few times. The target of this receptor is not known. No base quality information exists; no much larger clone differs at one position. This record belongs to a study of CD8 T cells in ankylosing spondylitis (dated by TCRdb to 2015 to 2018). Context from the whole study: The study set out to find disease-linked TCR variants by profiling T cell receptor beta repertoires in ankylosing spondylitis patients and healthy donors. The whole study cohort included over 85 healthy donors and under 30 ankylosing spondylitis patients. Peripheral blood was sampled, and synovial fluid was additionally collected from ankylosing spondylitis patients. On the study overall, not on this receptor specifically: Some of the motif variants had been reported before in the synovial fluid and blood of reactive arthritis patients, a finding that suggests common disease-initiation mechanisms. Significant enrichment of the disease-linked clones was reported in matched synovial fluid samples from ankylosing spondylitis patients. Blood from ankylosing spondylitis patients appeared to be characterized by a TCR beta motif made up of about 8 highly homologous amino acid variants. The disease-linked clones showed a CD8+ phenotype and occurred at relatively low frequencies in peripheral blood.

Sequenced on an Illumina HiSeq 2500. TCR beta libraries were prepared by quantitative 5'-RACE with molecular barcodes. Regarding the original processing steps: A new computational method based on a probabilistic model of VDJ rearrangement was used to identify disease-linked TCR variants. In TCRdb, the public reads were trimmed at Q25 with fastp and aligned with MiXCR, with productive beta chains retained. Entries that share a CDR3 protein sequence are merged under the most common genes and DNA. The authors' filters were not applied to this entry. The sample table lists about 340,000 distinct CDR3 sequences, about 14% of them with a count of one. About 1.1% of the sample belongs to the ten largest clones. Reading from cysteine to phenylalanine, the CDR3 counts 13 amino acids. The entry retains the CDR3 DNA only, 39 bases that are in frame from base 1. The germline V gene sets CDR1 to MRHNA and CDR2 to SNTAGT. Trimming removed 4 bases from V and 4 bases from J; the gene matches leave 1 base unexplained.

The source is a male donor with ankylosing spondylitis or in good health (not recorded which). The sequenced material came from blood, either unsorted or a sorted T cell fraction (not recorded which). Here the chain combines TRBV6-4 and TRBJ2-1, and 7 bases in between align with TRBD1. This receptor carries the CDR3 CASSAGGYNEQFF. The DNA reads TGTGCCAGCAGTGCAGGGGGTTACAATGAGCAGTTCTTC.